The TCR beta chain described here comes from a study of Ad26.COV2.S vaccination and SARS-CoV-2 variants. Germline V gene data show CDR1 as SQVTM and CDR2 as ANQGSEA. The CDR3 consists of 11 residues. V was clipped by 7 bases and J by 5 bases, with 11 bases between them. Described treatment: some 19 received Ad26.COV2.S at low or high dose, single or two shots; a few received placebo; per-sample allocation not given. Repertoires come from day 63 after the first vaccine or placebo injection. Method: immunoSEQ multiplex PCR; TCRdb's copy keeps in-frame clones and lacks some. Of 450,000 to 550,000 clones in the sample, about 89% are singletons; the top ten hold around 1.6%.

The chain carries TRBV29-1 and TRBJ1-1; no clear D gene. This material consisted of peripheral blood, taken in a trial of Ad26.COV2.S vaccine versus placebo. This receptor was taken from a person between 18 and 60 years old who received the Ad26.COV2.S COVID-19 vaccine or a placebo. The CDR3: CSGTVGTEAFF. Here the CDR3 DNA reads TGCAGCGGGACGGTAGGGACTGAAGCTTTCTTT.